This T cell receptor beta chain came from a study of T cells after yellow fever vaccination. The CDR3 spans 17 residues. Germline loops: CDR1 MGHDK, CDR2 SYGVNS. Trimming took 0 bases from V and 0 from J; bases not matched to a gene: 8. This clonotype has a handful of counts. MiXCR, applied by TCRdb to the 5' RACE reads, yields one record per CDR3 protein. The sample has some 350,000 distinct CDR3 sequences; roughly 3.9% are singletons. The TCR was taken from a man between 18 and 29 years old who received the YFV17D yellow fever vaccine. V and J are TRBV25-1 and TRBJ2-7, with 7 bases matching TRBD1. This sample comprised PBMCs, obtained 5 days after the yellow fever booster vaccination. CDR3: CASSEYKEQGSSYEQYV. CDR3 coding DNA: TGTGCCAGCAGTGAATATAAAGAACAGGGGAGCTCCTACGAGCAGTACGTC.